A single sample is the source of the 2 T cell receptor beta chains below, sequenced in a study of blood T cells in healthy people across ages. Through a sample-barcoded 5' primer and a J-beta primer mix, a second PCR was run for roughly 6 to 11 cycles. A single record per CDR3 protein comes from TCRdb applying MiXCR to the 5' RACE reads. The repertoire holds more than 500,000 distinct CDR3 sequences, with approximately 30% as singletons. Sequenced: blood. The receptors derive from a woman in her 70s in good health.

The V call is TRBV12-3 or TRBV12-4, the J call TRBJ1-5; D might be TRBD1 (5 bases). The CDR3 has 13 residues. With 6 bases removed from V and 10 bases from J, the gap between germline ends came to 16 bases. CDR3 sequence reads: CASSDSGLEPQHF. CDR3 bases: TGTGCCAGCAGCGACAGTGGTTTGGAACCCCAGCATTTT.

This clonotype was found a few times. This rearrangement joins TRBV7-9 to TRBJ2-7; 8 nucleotides line up with TRBD2. V was pared by 8 bases and J by 2 bases, with 5 bases of the junction left unmatched. CDR3 length equals 13 residues. The germline V gene has CDR1 SEHNR and CDR2 FQNEAQ (reference sequence). The CDR3 DNA reads TGTGCCAGCCCCCAGCGGGGGACCTACGAGCAGTACTTC. This codes for CASPQRGTYEQYF. Filled out from reference TRBV7-9 and TRBJ2-7, the complete variable domain reads DTGVSQNPRHKITKRGQNVTFRCDPISEHNRLYWYRQTLGQGPEFLTYFQNEAQLEKSRLLSDRFSAERPKGSFSTLEIQRTEQGDSAMYLCASPQRGTYEQYFGPGTRLTVT.